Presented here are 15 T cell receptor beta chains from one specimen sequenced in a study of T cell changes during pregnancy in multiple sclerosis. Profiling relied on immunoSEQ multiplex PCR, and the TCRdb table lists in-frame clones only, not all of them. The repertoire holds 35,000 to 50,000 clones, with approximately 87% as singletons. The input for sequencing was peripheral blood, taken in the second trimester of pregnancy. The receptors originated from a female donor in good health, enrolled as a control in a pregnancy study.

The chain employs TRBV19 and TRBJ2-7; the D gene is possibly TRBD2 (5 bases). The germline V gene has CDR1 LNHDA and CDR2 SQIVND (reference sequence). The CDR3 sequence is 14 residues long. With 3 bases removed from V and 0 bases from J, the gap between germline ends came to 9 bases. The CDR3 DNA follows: TGTGCCAGTAGTATCCGCCGGGACTCCTACGAGCAGTACTTC. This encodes CASSIRRDSYEQYF.

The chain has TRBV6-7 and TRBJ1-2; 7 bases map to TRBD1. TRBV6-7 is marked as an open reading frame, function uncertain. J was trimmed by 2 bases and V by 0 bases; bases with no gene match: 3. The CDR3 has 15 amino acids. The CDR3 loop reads CASSYSHRGNYGYTF. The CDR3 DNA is TGTGCCAGCAGTTACTCACACAGGGGAAACTATGGCTACACCTTC.

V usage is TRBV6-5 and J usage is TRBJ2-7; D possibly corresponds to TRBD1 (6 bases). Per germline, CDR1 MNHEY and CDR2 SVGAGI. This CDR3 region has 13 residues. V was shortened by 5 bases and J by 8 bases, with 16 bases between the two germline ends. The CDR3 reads CASSTDRQEKQYF. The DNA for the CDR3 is TGTGCCAGCAGTACCGACCGACAGGAAAAGCAGTACTTC.

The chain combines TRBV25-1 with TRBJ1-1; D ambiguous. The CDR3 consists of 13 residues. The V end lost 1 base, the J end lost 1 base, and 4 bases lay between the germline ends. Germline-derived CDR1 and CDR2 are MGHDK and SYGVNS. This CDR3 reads CASSEFRNTEAFF. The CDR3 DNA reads TGTGCCAGCAGTGAATTTAGGAACACTGAAGCTTTCTTT.

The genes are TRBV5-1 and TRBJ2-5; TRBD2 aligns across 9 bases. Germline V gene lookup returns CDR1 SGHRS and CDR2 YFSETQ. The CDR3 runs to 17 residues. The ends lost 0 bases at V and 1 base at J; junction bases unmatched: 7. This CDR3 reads CASSLGTGTSSQETQYF. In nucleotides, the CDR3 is TGCGCCAGCAGCTTGGGTACCGGGACTAGCAGCCAAGAGACCCAGTACTTC.

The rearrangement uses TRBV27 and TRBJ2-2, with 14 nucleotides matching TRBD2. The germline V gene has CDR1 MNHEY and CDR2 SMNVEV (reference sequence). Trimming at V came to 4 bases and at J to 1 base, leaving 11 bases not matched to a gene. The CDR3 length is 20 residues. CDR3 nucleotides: TGTGCCAGCAGTTCCTGGTTGGGGACTAGCGGGAGAGGGAACACCGGGGAGCTGTTTTTT. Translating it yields CASSSWLGTSGRGNTGELFF.

CDR3 amino acids: CASSLGTVDGYTF. The CDR3 region has the DNA TGTGCCAGCAGCTTAGGGACAGTGGATGGCTACACCTTC. The rearrangement uses TRBV5-5 and TRBJ1-2; 7 bases are a match to TRBD1. The CDR3 extends over 13 amino acids. Germline V CDR1 and CDR2: SGHKS, YYEKEE (reference sequence). Trimming at V came to 2 bases and at J to 6 bases, leaving 4 bases not matched to a gene.

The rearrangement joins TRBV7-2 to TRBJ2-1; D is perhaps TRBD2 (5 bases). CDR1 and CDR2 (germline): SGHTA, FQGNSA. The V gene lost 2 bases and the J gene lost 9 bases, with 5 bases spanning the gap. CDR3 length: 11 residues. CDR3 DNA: TGTGCCAGCAGCTTACGGGGTGAGCAGTTCTTC. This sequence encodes CASSLRGEQFF.

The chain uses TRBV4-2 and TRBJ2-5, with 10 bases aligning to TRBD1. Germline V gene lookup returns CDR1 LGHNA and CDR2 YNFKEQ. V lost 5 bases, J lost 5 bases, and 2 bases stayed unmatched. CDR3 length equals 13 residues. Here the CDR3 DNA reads TGTGCCAGCAGCAGGGACAGGGGTGAGACCCAGTACTTC. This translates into CASSRDRGETQYF.

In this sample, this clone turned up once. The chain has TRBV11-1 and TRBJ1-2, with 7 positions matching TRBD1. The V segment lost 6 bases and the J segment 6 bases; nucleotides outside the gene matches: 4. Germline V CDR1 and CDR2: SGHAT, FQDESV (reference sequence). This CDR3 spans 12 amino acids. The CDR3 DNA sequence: TGTGCCAGCAGGCAGGGGGAAGATGGCTACACCTTC. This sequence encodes CASRQGEDGYTF.

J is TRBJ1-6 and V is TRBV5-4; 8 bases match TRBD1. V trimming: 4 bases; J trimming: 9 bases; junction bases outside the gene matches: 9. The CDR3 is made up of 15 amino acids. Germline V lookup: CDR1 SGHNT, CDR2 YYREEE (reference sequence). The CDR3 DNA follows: TGTGCCAGCAGCGGTGGACAGGGAAATTTTTCACCCCTCCACTTT. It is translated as CASSGGQGNFSPLHF.

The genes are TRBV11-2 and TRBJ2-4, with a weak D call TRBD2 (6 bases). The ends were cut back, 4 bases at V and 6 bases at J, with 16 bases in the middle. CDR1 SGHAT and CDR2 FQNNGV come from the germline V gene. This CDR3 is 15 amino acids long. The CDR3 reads CASSYSAGKGNIQYF. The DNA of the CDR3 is TGTGCCAGCAGCTATAGTGCGGGAAAAGGAAACATTCAGTACTTC.

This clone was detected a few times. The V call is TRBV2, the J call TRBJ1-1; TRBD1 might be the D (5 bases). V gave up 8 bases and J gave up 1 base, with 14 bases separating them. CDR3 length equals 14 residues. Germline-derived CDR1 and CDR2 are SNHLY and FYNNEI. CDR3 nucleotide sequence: TGTGCCAGCGGCCGGGACTGGTCGAACACTGAAGCTTTCTTT. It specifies CASGRDWSNTEAFF.

Here the CDR3 reads CASSPRDLSYEQYF. CDR3 sequence (DNA): TGTGCCAGCTCCCCCAGGGACTTATCCTACGAGCAGTACTTC. The rearrangement joins TRBV18 to TRBJ2-7, with TRBD2 as a possible D gene (6 bases). V lost 6 bases, J lost 1 base, and 13 bases lay in between. CDR1 is KGHSH, CDR2 LQKENI, per germline. The CDR3 extends over 14 amino acids.

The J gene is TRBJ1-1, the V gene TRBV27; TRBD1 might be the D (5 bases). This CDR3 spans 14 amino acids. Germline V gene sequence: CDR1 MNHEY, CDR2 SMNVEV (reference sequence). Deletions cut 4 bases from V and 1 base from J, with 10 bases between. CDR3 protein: CASSSSGANTEAFF. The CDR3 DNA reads TGTGCCAGCAGTTCGAGCGGGGCGAACACTGAAGCTTTCTTT.